One sample yielded the 13 T cell receptor beta chains listed below, sequenced in a study of blood T cell repertoires in COVID-19. Only in-frame clones appear in the TCRdb table, and some are missing; sequencing was by immunoSEQ multiplex PCR. The data contain roughly 350,000 clones, around 87% of them seen just once; the ten biggest clones take up 10%. The sequenced sample was peripheral blood. These receptors were obtained from a woman aged 30 to 39 with COVID-19, enrolled during active disease.

The CDR3 protein is CASSEVGVGYEQYF. In DNA, the CDR3 is TGTGCCAGCAGTGAAGTAGGGGTGGGCTACGAGCAGTACTTC. V is TRBV6-1 and J is TRBJ2-7, with D perhaps matching TRBD1 (5 bases). Germline V gives CDR1 MNHNS, CDR2 SASEGT. Trimming left V 1 base short and J 3 bases short, with 10 bases between. This CDR3 region has 14 residues.

The table lists this clone with a count of one. The CDR3, as DNA: TGTGCCACCAGTGACCTAACAGGGGCGCAAGAGACCCAGTACTTC. Residues: CATSDLTGAQETQYF. V and J are TRBV24-1 and TRBJ2-5, with 7 bases fitting TRBD1. The CDR3 spans 15 residues. The junction had 6 bases not matched to a gene; V was cut back by 4 bases and J by 2 bases. Germline V gene lookup returns CDR1 KGHDR and CDR2 SFDVKD.

The chain couples TRBV19 to TRBJ2-3; weak D call: TRBD1 (5 bases). The CDR3 runs to 13 residues. V was cut by 6 bases and J by 2 bases, with 9 bases left in between. Germline V gene lookup returns CDR1 LNHDA and CDR2 SQIVND (reference sequence). CDR3 region: CASSAGITDTQYF. The CDR3 DNA is TGTGCCAGTAGCGCAGGGATCACAGATACGCAGTATTTT.

The CDR3 sequence is CASSLGGTGRETQYF. As DNA, the CDR3 is TGTGCCAGCAGCTTGGGAGGGACAGGTCGAGAGACCCAGTACTTC. The genes are TRBV5-6 and TRBJ2-5; 8 bases are a match to TRBD1. The germline V gene encodes CDR1 SGHDT and CDR2 YYEEEE. The CDR3 spans 15 residues. J was trimmed by 4 bases and V by 0 bases; bases with no gene match: 5.

The chain joins TRBV28 to TRBJ2-7; D gene uncertain. The CDR3 spans 13 residues. V was clipped by 5 bases and J by 2 bases, with 10 bases between them. CDR1 MDHEN and CDR2 SYDVKM come from the germline V gene. CDR3 sequence (DNA): TGTGCCAGCAGTCCTATCCCCCCCTACGAGCAGTACTTC. Amino acids: CASSPIPPYEQYF.

This clone was seen a few times. The J gene is TRBJ2-2, the V gene TRBV5-1, with D maybe TRBD1 (6 bases). The germline V gene has CDR1 SGHRS and CDR2 YFSETQ. V was cut by 0 bases and J by 4 bases, with 10 bases left in between. The CDR3 extends over 15 amino acids. The CDR3 DNA reads as TGCGCCAGCAGCTTGGACAGGGTGGGCACCGGGGAGCTGTTTTTT. It yields the protein CASSLDRVGTGELFF.

The chain employs TRBV19 and TRBJ2-1; D is uncertain. The germline CDR1 and CDR2 sequences are LNHDA and SQIVND (reference sequence). The CDR3 is made up of 13 amino acids. V dropped 5 bases and J dropped 0 bases, with 5 bases sitting between them. CDR3 region: CASSVGSYNEQFF. DNA of the CDR3: TGTGCCAGTAGTGTCGGCTCCTACAATGAGCAGTTCTTC.

The chain links TRBV6-5 to TRBJ2-1, with 11 nucleotides matching TRBD2. Germline V gene sequence: CDR1 MNHEY, CDR2 SVGAGI. The CDR3 totals 14 residues. J was trimmed by 10 bases and V by 8 bases; bases with no gene match: 10. As DNA, the CDR3 is TGTGCCAGCTCCCGTAGCGGGAGGGCCGAAGAGCAGTTCTTC. It specifies CASSRSGRAEEQFF.

The genes are TRBV7-3 and TRBJ2-2; possible D gene TRBD2, 5 bases. The V end was cut by 5 bases, the J end by 7 bases, with 8 bases between. Germline CDR1 and CDR2: SGHTA and FQGTGA. CDR3 length: 12 amino acids. The CDR3 spells CASSGENGELFF. The CDR3 DNA follows: TGTGCCAGCAGCGGGGAGAACGGGGAGCTGTTTTTT. The whole variable domain, filled in from reference TRBV7-3 and TRBJ2-2, reads GAGVSQTPSNKVTEKGKYVELRCDPISGHTALYWYRQSLGQGPEFLIYFQGTGAADDSGLPNDRFFAVRPEGSVSTLKIQRTERGDSAVYLCASSGENGELFFGEGSRLTVL.

This clone was counted a few times. The chain joins TRBV18 to TRBJ2-2, with 8 bases lining up with TRBD2. Unmatched junction bases numbered 6, after V lost 5 bases and J lost 4 bases. The CDR3 has 15 residues. Looked up from germline, CDR1 is KGHSH and CDR2 is LQKENI. DNA of the CDR3: TGTGCCAGCTCAGCAGCGGGAGCGGTCACCGGGGAGCTGTTTTTT. Translation gives CASSAAGAVTGELFF.

The chain couples TRBV6-5 to TRBJ2-1; maybe TRBD1 (5 bases). The ends were cut back, 2 bases at V and 6 bases at J, with 17 bases in the middle. Germline V gives CDR1 MNHEY, CDR2 SVGAGI. The CDR3 is 16 amino acids. The CDR3: CASSYGAHRLRNEQFF. CDR3 DNA sequence: TGTGCCAGCAGTTACGGGGCGCATCGTCTTCGCAATGAGCAGTTCTTC.

The chain recombines TRBV6-6 with TRBJ2-4; TRBD2 matches at 7 bases. Per the germline V gene, CDR1 is MNHNY and CDR2 is SVGAGI (reference sequence). The CDR3 extends over 14 amino acids. The V gene end was trimmed by 8 bases and the J gene end by 3 bases; junction bases not matched to a gene: 7. CDR3 loop: CASVRAGNKNIQYF. CDR3 nucleotide sequence: TGTGCCAGCGTTAGAGCGGGGAACAAAAACATTCAGTACTTC.

The gene calls are TRBV29-1 and TRBJ2-5, with D perhaps TRBD2 (5 bases). The germline V gene encodes CDR1 SQVTM and CDR2 ANQGSEA. V gave up 5 bases and J gave up 0 bases, with 13 bases separating them. The length of the CDR3 is 14 residues. The DNA of the CDR3 is TGCAGCGTTCGGGGTAGCGCAGACCAAGAGACCCAGTACTTC. It is translated as CSVRGSADQETQYF.